One and the same sample provided the 24 T cell receptor beta chains below, sequenced in a study of T cell responses to AZD1222 COVID-19 vaccine. Sequencing was performed with immunoSEQ multiplex PCR; in TCRdb, only in-frame clones are kept and a portion is missing. Of around 95,000 clones in the sample, approximately 90% were seen once. The sequences come from peripheral blood, collected on day 0 of AZD1222 vaccination. These receptors were taken from an adult in good health.

The chain is built from TRBV29-1 and TRBJ1-2; no reliable D call. Germline V gene data show CDR1 as SQVTM and CDR2 as ANQGSEA. There are 10 residues in the CDR3. The V gene lost 6 bases and the J gene lost 9 bases, with 11 bases spanning the gap. The CDR3 spells CSVHKTSYTF. The CDR3 bases are TGCAGCGTGCACAAAACAAGCTACACCTTC.

The chain uses TRBV9 and TRBJ1-1; D gene unclear. Germline V gives CDR1 SGDLS, CDR2 YYNGEE. The V gene lost 0 bases and the J gene lost 1 base, with 7 bases spanning the gap. The CDR3 has 14 residues. The CDR3 region has the DNA TGTGCCAGCAGCGTAGTTTCCACGAACACTGAAGCTTTCTTT. It is translated as CASSVVSTNTEAFF.

This clone turned up a few times. The chain recombines TRBV19 with TRBJ1-6; 7 positions match TRBD1. CDR3 size: 14 residues. Germline CDR1 reads LNHDA; CDR2 reads SQIVND (reference sequence). After removal of 2 bases from V and 7 bases from J, the junction contained 2 bases not matched to a gene. The CDR3 nucleotides read TGTGCCAGTAGTATACTGGACAGGAATTCACCCCTCCACTTT. Translated: CASSILDRNSPLHF.

This chain links TRBV28 with TRBJ1-2; no clear D gene. V lost 5 bases, J lost 0 bases, and 10 bases lay in between. Germline loops: CDR1 MDHEN, CDR2 SYDVKM. This CDR3 spans 14 amino acids. The CDR3 DNA sequence: TGTGCCAGCAGTGCTCGTATGGCTAACTATGGCTACACCTTC. Translated: CASSARMANYGYTF.

The sample holds a few counts of this clone. J is TRBJ2-5 and V is TRBV5-1; tentatively, D is TRBD1 (5 bases). CDR3 length: 15 residues. From germline, CDR1 is SGHRS and CDR2 YFSETQ. Deletions cut 0 bases from V and 5 bases from J, with 14 bases between. CDR3 protein: CASSLALRQSETQYF. The CDR3, as DNA: TGCGCCAGCAGCTTGGCACTCCGACAGAGTGAGACCCAGTACTTC.

This clone was observed a few times. The chain has TRBV7-9 and TRBJ2-7, with D uncertain. Trimming stripped 1 base from V and 5 bases from J, with 21 bases between. CDR3 length: 17 amino acids. Germline CDR1 and CDR2: SEHNR and FQNEAQ (reference sequence). The CDR3 coding sequence is TGTGCCAGCAGCTTAGGTCGGACGGGTAGTACCCTCCACGAGCAGTACTTC. Residues: CASSLGRTGSTLHEQYF.

V and J are TRBV6-5 and TRBJ1-5, with D possibly being TRBD1 (5 bases). Germline CDR1 MNHEY, CDR2 SVGAGI. Trimming left V 2 bases short and J 9 bases short, with 8 bases between. The CDR3 is 12 amino acids. This CDR3 is CASSYAGGPQHF. CDR3 nucleotide sequence: TGTGCCAGCAGTTACGCGGGGGGGCCCCAGCATTTT.

This chain links TRBV6-4 with TRBJ1-5; 7 nucleotides line up with TRBD1. Losses at the gene ends were 2 bases for V and 5 bases for J; bases not matched to a gene: 12. The CDR3 extends over 17 amino acids. Germline V gene data show CDR1 as MRHNA and CDR2 as SNTAGT. The DNA for the CDR3 is TGTGCCAGCAGTGACGCCTTCGCCAGGGACAGAGATCAGCCCCAGCATTTT. Protein sequence: CASSDAFARDRDQPQHF.

This clone was seen only once. The chain combines TRBV29-1 with TRBJ1-1, with D uncertain. The CDR3 has 13 amino acids. Deletions cut 7 bases from V and 1 base from J, with 13 bases between. Germline loops: CDR1 SQVTM, CDR2 ANQGSEA. The CDR3 reads CSGQRTENTEAFF. CDR3 coding DNA: TGCAGCGGCCAGCGGACGGAGAACACTGAAGCTTTCTTT.

This sequence joins TRBV9 and TRBJ2-1, with 7 bases identical to TRBD1. The length of the CDR3 is 14 residues. Germline V gene data show CDR1 as SGDLS and CDR2 as YYNGEE. Trimming cost V 0 bases and J 7 bases; bases outside gene matches: 4. CDR3 loop: CASSVGGQKNEQFF. CDR3 DNA: TGTGCCAGCAGCGTAGGGGGACAGAAAAATGAGCAGTTCTTC.

V is TRBV28 and J is TRBJ1-5; possible D gene TRBD1, 5 bases. V was shortened by 3 bases and J by 6 bases, with 6 bases between the two germline ends. The germline gives CDR1 MDHEN, CDR2 SYDVKM. This CDR3 contains 12 residues. The CDR3 here is CASSLGGQPQHF. The CDR3 DNA is TGTGCCAGCAGTTTGGGGGGTCAGCCCCAGCATTTT.

The genes are TRBV4-1 and TRBJ2-6, with no clear D. CDR3 length equals 14 residues. In germline, CDR1 is MGHRA, CDR2 YSYEKL. V gave up 5 bases and J gave up 0 bases, with 5 bases separating them. CDR3 in DNA: TGCGCCAGCAGCTCTAACTCTGGGGCCAACGTCCTGACTTTC. It encodes CASSSNSGANVLTF.

This chain links TRBV5-1 with TRBJ2-3, with D maybe TRBD2 (5 bases). The CDR3 sequence is 14 residues long. Germline values: CDR1 SGHRS, CDR2 YFSETQ. Trimming removed 4 bases at V and 6 bases at J, with 15 bases between. DNA for the CDR3: TGCGCCAGCAGCCCCTCCCGGGGATCGGATACGCAGTATTTT. It is translated as CASSPSRGSDTQYF.

The chain carries TRBV4-3 and TRBJ2-2; 10 bases agree with TRBD2. CDR1 LGHNA and CDR2 YSLEER come from the germline V gene. This CDR3 has 17 residues. Trimming cost V 0 bases and J 6 bases; bases outside gene matches: 7. CDR3 residues: CASSQEGLAGEAGELFF. DNA for the CDR3: TGCGCCAGCAGCCAAGAGGGCCTAGCGGGAGAGGCCGGGGAGCTGTTTTTT.

This chain uses TRBV27 with TRBJ1-5; 9 nucleotides agree with TRBD1. Looked up from germline, CDR1 is MNHEY and CDR2 is SMNVEV (reference sequence). This CDR3 contains 16 residues. V gave up 8 bases and J gave up 6 bases; unmatched junction bases: 14. Here the CDR3 DNA reads TGTGCCAGCGGCTCGGGGACAGGGTTAGGTGGTCAGCCCCAGCATTTT. The encoded protein is CASGSGTGLGGQPQHF.

The chain employs TRBV11-1 and TRBJ2-2; the D is unclear. CDR1 and CDR2 from the germline V gene are SGHAT and FQDESV (reference sequence). V was shortened by 1 base and J by 1 base, with 4 bases between the two germline ends. The CDR3 extends over 14 amino acids. CDR3 DNA sequence: TGTGCCAGCAGCTTAGGGCAGAACACCGGGGAGCTGTTTTTT. Its protein is CASSLGQNTGELFF.

The chain links TRBV5-1 to TRBJ1-4; D is uncertain. CDR3 length: 15 amino acids. CDR1 and CDR2 from the germline V gene are SGHRS and YFSETQ. V was cut by 4 bases and J by 2 bases, with 12 bases left in between. The CDR3 DNA reads TGCGCCAGCAGCCCGACGCCAGGCACTAATGAAAAACTGTTTTTT. This sequence encodes CASSPTPGTNEKLFF.

The V gene is TRBV7-2, the J gene TRBJ2-7, with TRBD1 matching over 7 bases. V lost 5 bases, J lost 2 bases, and 9 bases stayed unmatched. CDR3 length: 15 amino acids. Germline V gives CDR1 SGHTA, CDR2 FQGNSA. The CDR3 reads CASSPSTGTAYEQYF. CDR3 coding DNA: TGTGCCAGCAGCCCCTCGACCGGGACAGCCTACGAGCAGTACTTC.

About this clone: At one of its ends the junction is not consistent with the germline gene, which may arise from a read error. V is TRBV4-3 and J is TRBJ1-5; D not resolved. CDR1 is LGHNA and CDR2 is YSLEER in the germline V gene. The CDR3 covers 14 residues. Here the CDR3 DNA reads TGCGCCAGCAGCCCTCACAGTAGCAGTCAGCCCCAGCATTTT. It is translated as CASSPHSSSQPQHF.

The chain links TRBV5-1 to TRBJ1-6, with 11 bases fitting TRBD1. This CDR3 is 17 amino acids long. Trimming at V came to 4 bases and at J to 9 bases, leaving 12 bases not matched to a gene. Germline V gives CDR1 SGHRS, CDR2 YFSETQ. CDR3: CASSPGQGAFQRSPLHF. As DNA, the CDR3 is TGCGCCAGCAGCCCTGGACAGGGGGCGTTTCAGCGTTCACCCCTCCACTTT.

The V gene is TRBV4-2, the J gene TRBJ1-1; D gene ambiguous. CDR3 size: 15 residues. V lost 4 bases, J lost 7 bases, and 19 bases lay in between. The germline gives CDR1 LGHNA, CDR2 YNFKEQ. Here the CDR3 reads CASSLPGRRGSEAFF. The CDR3 nucleotides read TGTGCCAGCAGCCTCCCCGGGAGGCGGGGAAGTGAAGCTTTCTTT.

The chain couples TRBV7-2 to TRBJ1-1, with D possibly TRBD1 on 6 matching bases. Germline assignment: CDR1 SGHTA and CDR2 FQGNSA. The CDR3 loop spans 13 amino acids. V shed 5 bases and J shed 8 bases, with 15 bases lying between them. CDR3 residues: CASSTQQGTEAFF. The CDR3 nucleotides are TGTGCCAGCAGCACACAGCAGGGGACAGAAGCTTTCTTT.

The chain has TRBV5-1 and TRBJ2-3; no clear D gene. The CDR3 has 14 residues. Trimming pared 0 bases from V and 6 bases from J, leaving 11 bases between. Germline V gives CDR1 SGHRS, CDR2 YFSETQ. The CDR3 spells CASSLEVAPDTQYF. In nucleotides, the CDR3 is TGCGCCAGCAGCTTGGAAGTGGCCCCGGATACGCAGTATTTT.

The chain is built from TRBV7-8 and TRBJ2-7, with 7 bases aligning to TRBD1. J was trimmed by 3 bases and V by 2 bases; bases with no gene match: 4. In germline, CDR1 is SGHVS, CDR2 FQNEAQ. There are 14 residues in the CDR3. DNA for the CDR3: TGTGCCAGCAGCTTATGGGACAGCCTCTACGAGCAGTACTTC. It specifies CASSLWDSLYEQYF.